This T cell receptor beta chain is drawn from a study of PD-1 blockade in classical Hodgkin lymphoma. Study-wide background: Every 2 weeks, patients got 3 mg/kg intravenous nivolumab.

Study outcomes and limitations: When set against healthy donors, newly diagnosed patients were reported to show lower baseline TCR diversity. Nivolumab initiated under 1 year post-ASCT led to patient exclusion.

Every patient had relapsed following autologous stem cell transplantation, and cohorts differed in brentuximab vedotin exposure. The CDR3 spans 9 residues. Germline CDR1 is DFQATT and CDR2 is SNEGSKA (reference sequence). Points on this clone: The antigen is not known. Its ends do not fully match the called genes, so a read error is possible. The identical CDR3 is also encoded by other nucleotide sequences in the sample.

The protocol was immunoSEQ multiplex PCR, while the TCRdb copy is restricted to in-frame clones and leaves out a portion. The sample has 100,000 to 130,000 clones; about 88% are singletons. Sequenced material: peripheral blood mononuclear cells (PBMCs), taken before the second cycle of nivolumab. The chain has TRBV20-1 and TRBJ2-5; D is unresolved. This receptor was identified in a human donor with classical Hodgkin lymphoma. CDR3: CSAGETQYF. Here the CDR3 DNA reads TGCAGTGCTGGAGAGACCCAGTACTTC.